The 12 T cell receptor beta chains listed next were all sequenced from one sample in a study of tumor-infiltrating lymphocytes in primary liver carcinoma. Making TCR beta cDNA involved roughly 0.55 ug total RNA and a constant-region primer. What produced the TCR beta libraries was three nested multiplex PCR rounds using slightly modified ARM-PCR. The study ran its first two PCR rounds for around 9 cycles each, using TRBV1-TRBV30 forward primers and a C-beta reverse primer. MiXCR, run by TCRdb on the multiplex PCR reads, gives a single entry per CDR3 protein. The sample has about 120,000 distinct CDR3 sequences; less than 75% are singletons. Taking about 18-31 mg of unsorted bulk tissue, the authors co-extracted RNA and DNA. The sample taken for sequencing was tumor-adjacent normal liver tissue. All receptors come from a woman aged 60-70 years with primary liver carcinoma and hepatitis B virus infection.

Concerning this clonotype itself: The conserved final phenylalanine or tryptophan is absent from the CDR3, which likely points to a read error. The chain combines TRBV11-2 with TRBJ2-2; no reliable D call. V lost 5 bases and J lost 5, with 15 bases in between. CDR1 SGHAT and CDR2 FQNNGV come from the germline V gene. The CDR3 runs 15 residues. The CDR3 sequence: CASSPPQGSTGELFV. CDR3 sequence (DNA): TGTGCCAGCAGCCCTCCTCAAGGATCGACCGGGGAGCTGTTTGTT.

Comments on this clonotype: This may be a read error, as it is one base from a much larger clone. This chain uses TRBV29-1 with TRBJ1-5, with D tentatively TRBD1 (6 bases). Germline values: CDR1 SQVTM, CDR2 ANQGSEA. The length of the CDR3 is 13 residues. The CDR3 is CSARGGGNQPHHF. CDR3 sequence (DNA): TGCAGCGCTAGGGGGGGGGGCAATCAGCCCCACCATTTT.

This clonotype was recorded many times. The CDR3 sequence is CASSRIAGASDTQYF. DNA for the CDR3: TGCGCCAGCAGTCGGATAGCGGGAGCGTCAGATACGCAGTATTTT. The genes are TRBV4-1 and TRBJ2-3, with 9 bases matching TRBD2. The CDR3 sequence is 15 residues long. The germline CDR1 and CDR2 sequences are MGHRA and YSYEKL. J was trimmed by 4 bases and V by 6 bases; bases with no gene match: 8.

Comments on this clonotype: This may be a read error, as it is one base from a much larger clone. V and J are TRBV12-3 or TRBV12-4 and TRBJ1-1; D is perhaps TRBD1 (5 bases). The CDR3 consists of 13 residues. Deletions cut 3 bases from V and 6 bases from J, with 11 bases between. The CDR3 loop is CASSLTRGAEAFF. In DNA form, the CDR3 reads TGTGCCAGCAGTTTGACAAGGGGCGCTGAAGCTTTCTTT.

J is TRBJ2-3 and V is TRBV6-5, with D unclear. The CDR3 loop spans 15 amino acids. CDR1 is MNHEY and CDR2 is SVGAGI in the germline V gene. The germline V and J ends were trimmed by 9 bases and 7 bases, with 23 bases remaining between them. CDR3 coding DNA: TGTGCCAGTAGAGGACCAGGTAACGGGTTGTATACGCAGTATTTT. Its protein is CASRGPGNGLYTQYF.

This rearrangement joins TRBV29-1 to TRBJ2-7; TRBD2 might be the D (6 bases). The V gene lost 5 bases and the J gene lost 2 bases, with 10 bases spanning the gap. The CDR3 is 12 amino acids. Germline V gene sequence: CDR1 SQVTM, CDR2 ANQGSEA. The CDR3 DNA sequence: TGCAGCGTTTCCGGGGGTACCTACGAGCAGTACTTC. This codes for CSVSGGTYEQYF.

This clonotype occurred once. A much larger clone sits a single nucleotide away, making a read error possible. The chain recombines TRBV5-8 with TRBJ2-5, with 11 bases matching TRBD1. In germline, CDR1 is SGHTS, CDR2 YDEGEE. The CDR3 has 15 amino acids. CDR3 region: CARSSRTGGDETQYF. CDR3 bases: TGTGCCAGGAGCTCCCGGACAGGGGGCGATGAGACCCAGTACTTC.

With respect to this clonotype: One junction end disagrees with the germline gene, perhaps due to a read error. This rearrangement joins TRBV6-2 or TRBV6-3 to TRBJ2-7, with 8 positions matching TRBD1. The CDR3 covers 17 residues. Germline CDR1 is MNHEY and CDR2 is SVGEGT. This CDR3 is CVSSYSFETGDFHEQYF. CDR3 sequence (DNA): TGTGTCAGCAGTTACTCGTTCGAGACAGGGGATTTCCACGAGCAGTACTTC.

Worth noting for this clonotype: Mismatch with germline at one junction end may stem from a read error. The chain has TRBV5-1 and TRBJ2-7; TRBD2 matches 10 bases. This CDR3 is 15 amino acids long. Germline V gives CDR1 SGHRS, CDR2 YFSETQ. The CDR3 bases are TGCACCAGCAGCTTGGATCTAGCGGGAGTAAGCGAGCAGTACTTC. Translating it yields CTSSLDLAGVSEQYF.

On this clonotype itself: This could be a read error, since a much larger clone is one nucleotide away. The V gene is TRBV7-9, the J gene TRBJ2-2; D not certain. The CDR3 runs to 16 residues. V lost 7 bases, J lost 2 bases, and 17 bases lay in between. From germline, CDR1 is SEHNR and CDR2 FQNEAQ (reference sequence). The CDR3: CASNLRPVGNTGELFF. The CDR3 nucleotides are TGTGCCAGCAACCTTCGACCGGTTGGAAACACCGGGGAGCTGTTTTTT.

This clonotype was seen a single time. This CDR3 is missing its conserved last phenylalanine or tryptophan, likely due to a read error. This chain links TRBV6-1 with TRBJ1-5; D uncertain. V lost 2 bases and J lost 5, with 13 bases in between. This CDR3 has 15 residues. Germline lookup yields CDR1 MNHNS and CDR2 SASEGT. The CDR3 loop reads CASSENGVEDQPQHS. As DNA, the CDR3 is TGTGCCAGCAGTGAAAATGGGGTTGAGGATCAGCCCCAGCATTCT.

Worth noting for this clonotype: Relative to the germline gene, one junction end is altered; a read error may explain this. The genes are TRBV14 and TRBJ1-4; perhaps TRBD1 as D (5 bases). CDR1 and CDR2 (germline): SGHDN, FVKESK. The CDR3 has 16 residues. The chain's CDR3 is CASSQDHGGTNKKLFF. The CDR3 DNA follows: TGTGCCAGCAGCCAAGATCATGGGGGAACTAATAAAAAACTGTTTTTT.